The 11 T cell receptor beta chains reported below all come from one sample, sequenced in a study of cytomegalovirus exposure and HLA in healthy donors. PCR was performed using 60 Vbeta and 13 Jbeta primers. Sequencing used immunoSEQ multiplex PCR; TCRdb keeps in-frame clones, though not all of them. The repertoire holds some 150,000 clones, with roughly 80% as singletons. Sequenced material: PBMCs. These receptors were obtained from a woman in her 30s in good health and CMV-seropositive.

The CDR3 reads CATGQSRGATGYGGYTF. DNA of the CDR3: TGTGCCACCGGCCAGTCTCGGGGGGCGACGGGCTATGGCGGCTACACCTTC. V gene TRBV15 combines with J gene TRBJ1-2; possibly TRBD1 for D (6 bases). Germline CDR1 reads LNHNV; CDR2 reads YYDKDF (reference sequence). Trimming took off 8 bases at V and 8 bases at J, with 30 bases between the two ends. This CDR3 spans 17 amino acids.

The chain is built from TRBV5-1 and TRBJ2-1; D remains unclear. This CDR3 region has 14 residues. Germline V CDR1 and CDR2: SGHRS, YFSETQ. V was clipped by 4 bases and J by 4 bases, with 12 bases between them. The CDR3 DNA is TGCGCCAGCAGCATTCCCCTCAGATACAATGAGCAGTTCTTC. Translation gives CASSIPLRYNEQFF. Complete variable domain (other parts from reference TRBV5-1 and TRBJ2-1): KAGVTQTPRYLIKTRGQQVTLSCSPISGHRSVSWYQQTPGQGLQFLFEYFSETQRNKGNFPGRFSGRQFSNSRSEMNVSTLELGDSALYLCASSIPLRYNEQFFGPGTRLTVL.

This clone was recorded only once. The V call is TRBV15, the J call TRBJ2-5, with 12 bases lining up with TRBD1. The CDR3 has 16 residues. V shed 1 base, J shed 4 bases, and the junction held 4 bases outside the gene matches. CDR1 and CDR2 from the germline V gene are LNHNV and YYDKDF (reference sequence). The CDR3 DNA reads as TGTGCCACCAGCAGAGGGGGACAGGGGGCGCGAGAGACCCAGTACTTC. It translates to CATSRGGQGARETQYF.

The chain carries TRBV5-4 and TRBJ2-5; possible D gene TRBD2, 5 bases. CDR1 SGHNT and CDR2 YYREEE come from the germline V gene (reference sequence). V lost 0 bases and J lost 3, with 9 bases in between. The CDR3 consists of 14 residues. Here the CDR3 DNA reads TGTGCCAGCAGCTTGGCCGGTAGCGAAGAGACCCAGTACTTC. Its translation: CASSLAGSEETQYF.

This chain uses TRBV29-1 with TRBJ1-1; tentative D call: TRBD1 (5 bases). Deletions cut 5 bases from V and 3 bases from J, with 13 bases between. CDR1 is SQVTM, CDR2 ANQGSEA, per germline. This CDR3 contains 13 residues. CDR3 loop: CSVSSGGDTEAFF. CDR3 in DNA: TGCAGCGTTTCCTCGGGGGGGGACACTGAAGCTTTCTTT.

The chain combines TRBV9 with TRBJ2-7; D may be TRBD2 (6 bases). The CDR3 is made up of 15 amino acids. Germline V CDR1 and CDR2: SGDLS, YYNGEE. The V end lost 0 bases, the J end lost 7 bases, and 17 bases lay between the germline ends. This CDR3 is CASSVEEGPFAEQYF. The CDR3 nucleotides are TGTGCCAGCAGCGTAGAGGAGGGGCCCTTCGCGGAGCAGTACTTC.

The genes are TRBV7-2 and TRBJ1-1; 7 nucleotides align to TRBD1. V lost 2 bases and J lost 3; bases outside the gene matches: 6. This CDR3 is built from 15 residues. The germline V gene has CDR1 SGHTA and CDR2 FQGNSA. The CDR3 DNA is TGTGCCAGCAGCTTAATTGACAGGGTTCACACTGAAGCTTTCTTT. It translates to CASSLIDRVHTEAFF.

This clone appeared once. This chain links TRBV7-3 with TRBJ1-2; possible D gene TRBD1, 5 bases. Germline V gene data show CDR1 as SGHTA and CDR2 as FQGTGA. The CDR3 consists of 13 residues. With 1 base removed from V and 6 bases from J, the gap between germline ends came to 9 bases. CDR3 amino acids: CASSLNRRDGYTF. CDR3 nucleotides: TGTGCCAGCAGCTTAAATCGCAGGGATGGCTACACCTTC.

V and J are TRBV11-2 and TRBJ2-7; no firm D call. V was clipped by 1 base and J by 2 bases, with 12 bases between them. This CDR3 contains 15 residues. Germline CDR1 is SGHAT and CDR2 is FQNNGV. The CDR3 spells CASSLVPRYPYEQYF. The CDR3 coding sequence is TGTGCCAGCAGCTTAGTCCCCAGATATCCCTACGAGCAGTACTTC.

By proportion, this clone is medium-sized. V usage is TRBV19 and J usage is TRBJ1-5, with 10 nucleotides matching TRBD1. The J segment lost 0 bases and the V segment lost 0 bases, leaving 2 bases of the junction unmatched. The CDR3 spans 17 residues. Germline values: CDR1 LNHDA, CDR2 SQIVND (reference sequence). CDR3 amino acids: CASSIEDRGISNQPQHF. DNA of the CDR3: TGTGCCAGTAGTATAGAGGACAGGGGGATTAGCAATCAGCCCCAGCATTTT.

The rearrangement uses TRBV5-1 and TRBJ1-1; a weak D match, TRBD1 (5 bases). Per the germline V gene, CDR1 is SGHRS and CDR2 is YFSETQ. CDR3 length: 17 amino acids. The germline V and J ends were trimmed by 4 bases and 1 base, with 20 bases remaining between them. The CDR3 protein is CASSPPGAGPSNTEAFF. CDR3 nucleotide sequence: TGCGCCAGCAGCCCCCCTGGAGCAGGGCCGTCGAACACTGAAGCTTTCTTT.